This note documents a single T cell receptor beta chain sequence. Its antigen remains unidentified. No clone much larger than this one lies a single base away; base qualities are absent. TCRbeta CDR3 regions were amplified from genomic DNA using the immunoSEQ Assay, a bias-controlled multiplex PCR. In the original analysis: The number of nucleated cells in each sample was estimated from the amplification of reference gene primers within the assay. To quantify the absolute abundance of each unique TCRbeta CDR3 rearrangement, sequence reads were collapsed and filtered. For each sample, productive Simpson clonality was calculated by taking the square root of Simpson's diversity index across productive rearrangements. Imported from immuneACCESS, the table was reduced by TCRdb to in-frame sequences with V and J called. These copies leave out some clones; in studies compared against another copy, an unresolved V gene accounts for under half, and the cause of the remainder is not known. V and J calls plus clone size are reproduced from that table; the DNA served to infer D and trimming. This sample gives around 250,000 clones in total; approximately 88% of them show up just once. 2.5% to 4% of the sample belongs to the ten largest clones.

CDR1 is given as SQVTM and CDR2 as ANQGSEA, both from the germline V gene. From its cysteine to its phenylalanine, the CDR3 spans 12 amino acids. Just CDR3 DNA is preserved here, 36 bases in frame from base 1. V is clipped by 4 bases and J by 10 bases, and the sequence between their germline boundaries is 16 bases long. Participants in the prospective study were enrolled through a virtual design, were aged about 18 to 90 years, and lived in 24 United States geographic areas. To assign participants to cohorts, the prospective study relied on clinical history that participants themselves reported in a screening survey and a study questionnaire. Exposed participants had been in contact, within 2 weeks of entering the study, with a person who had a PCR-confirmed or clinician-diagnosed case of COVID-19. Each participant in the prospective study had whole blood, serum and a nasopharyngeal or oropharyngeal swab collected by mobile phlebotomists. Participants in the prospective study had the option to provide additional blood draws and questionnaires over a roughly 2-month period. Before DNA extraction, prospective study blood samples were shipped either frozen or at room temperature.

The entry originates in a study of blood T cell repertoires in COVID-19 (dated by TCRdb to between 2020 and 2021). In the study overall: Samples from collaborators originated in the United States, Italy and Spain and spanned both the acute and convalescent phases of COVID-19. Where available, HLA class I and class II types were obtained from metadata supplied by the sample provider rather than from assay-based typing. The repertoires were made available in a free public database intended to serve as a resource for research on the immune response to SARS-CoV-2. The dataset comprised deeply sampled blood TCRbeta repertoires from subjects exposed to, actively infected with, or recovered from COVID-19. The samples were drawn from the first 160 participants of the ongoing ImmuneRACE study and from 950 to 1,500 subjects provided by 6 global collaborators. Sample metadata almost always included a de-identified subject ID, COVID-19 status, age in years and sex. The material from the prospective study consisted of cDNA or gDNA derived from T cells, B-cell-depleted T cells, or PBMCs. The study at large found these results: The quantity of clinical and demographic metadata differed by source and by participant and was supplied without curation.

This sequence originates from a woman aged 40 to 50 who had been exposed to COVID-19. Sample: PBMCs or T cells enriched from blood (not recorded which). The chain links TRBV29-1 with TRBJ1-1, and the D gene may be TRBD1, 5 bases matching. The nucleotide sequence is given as TGCAGCGTTGTCATCGGGGCCGGGGGAGCTTTCTTT. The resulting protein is CSVVIGAGGAFF.